A single sample is the source of the 8 T cell receptor beta chains below, sequenced in a study of T-cell reconstitution after alpha-beta-depleted transplantation in children. For TCRbeta, the library was prepared with unique molecular identifiers. Each CDR3 protein gets one entry after TCRdb re-called the PCR reads with MiXCR. The repertoire consists of under 20,000 distinct CDR3 sequences, with approximately 13% occurring once and the leading ten covering approximately 64%. Sequencing was performed on PBMCs, mostly from graft donor cells, taken 180 days after TCRalphabeta/CD19-depleted stem cell transplant. These receptor sequences come from a boy in the first two years of life who had a stem cell transplant for Wiskott-Aldrich syndrome, so the T cells may come from the graft donor.

V and J are TRBV20-1 and TRBJ2-7; no clear D gene. The CDR3 is 12 residues long. Germline V CDR1 and CDR2: DFQATT, SNEGSKA (reference sequence). Trimming pared 1 base from V and 3 bases from J, leaving 7 bases between. CDR3: CSARGPVYEQYF. DNA for the CDR3: TGCAGTGCTAGAGGGCCCGTCTACGAGCAGTACTTC.

This clonotype was seen at least ten times. The chain links TRBV5-1 to TRBJ1-1; D unclear. This CDR3 has 14 residues. Trimming cost V 3 bases and J 0 bases, with 9 bases left between them. Germline CDR1 reads SGHRS; CDR2 reads YFSETQ. The CDR3 region is CASSYDGLNTEAFF. CDR3 sequence (DNA): TGCGCCAGCAGCTACGACGGGTTGAACACTGAAGCTTTCTTT.

This clonotype was found a few times. V gene TRBV5-1 combines with J gene TRBJ1-2, with D uncertain. CDR1 SGHRS and CDR2 YFSETQ come from the germline V gene. Trimming took 2 bases from V and 3 from J, leaving 17 bases between them. This CDR3 region has 16 residues. The DNA for the CDR3 is TGCGCCAGCAGCTTTGACGGCGGGGAAACATACTATGGCTACACCTTC. This sequence encodes CASSFDGGETYYGYTF.

V and J are TRBV20-1 and TRBJ1-2, with D hard to call. The V end lost 6 bases, the J end lost 6 bases, and 14 bases lay between the germline ends. The CDR3 consists of 12 residues. Germline V gene data show CDR1 as DFQATT and CDR2 as SNEGSKA (reference sequence). The CDR3 DNA reads TGCAGTGCCGAAGTCTCAAGAGATGGCTACACCTTC. Protein: CSAEVSRDGYTF.

The V call is TRBV6-1, the J call TRBJ2-1; D remains unclear. V lost 4 bases, J lost 6 bases, and 13 bases lay in between. The CDR3 is made up of 14 amino acids. Germline assignment: CDR1 MNHNS and CDR2 SASEGT. The CDR3 sequence: CASSGPPSANEQFF. The CDR3 DNA is TGTGCCAGCAGTGGACCCCCGTCGGCCAATGAGCAGTTCTTC.

This clonotype has only a few counts. The DNA for the CDR3 is TGCGCCAGCAGCAAACTAGCGGGTGGACGTACCGGGGAGCTGTTTTTT. Protein sequence: CASSKLAGGRTGELFF. V gene TRBV4-1 combines with J gene TRBJ2-2; 9 bases fit TRBD2. Per germline, CDR1 MGHRA and CDR2 YSYEKL. This CDR3 comprises 16 residues. Trimming at V came to 5 bases and at J to 5 bases, leaving 9 bases not matched to a gene.

This clonotype has just a few counts. The rearrangement joins TRBV6-5 to TRBJ1-2; D is uncertain. Germline lookup yields CDR1 MNHEY and CDR2 SVGAGI. The V and J ends lost 8 bases and 4 bases respectively, with 11 bases between them. This CDR3 contains 12 residues. The DNA of the CDR3 is TGTGCCAGCCTGACCGCGATCTATGGCTACACCTTC. Translated, it gives CASLTAIYGYTF.

This clonotype was picked up many times. The rearrangement links TRBV7-2 to TRBJ2-1; TRBD2 aligns across 12 bases. V dropped 1 base and J dropped 8; count of bases not matched to a gene: 3. The CDR3 length is 15 residues. Per the germline V gene, CDR1 is SGHTA and CDR2 is FQGNSA. The DNA of the CDR3 is TGTGCCAGCAGCTTAGGACTAGCGGGAGTCGATGAGCAGTTCTTC. Translation: CASSLGLAGVDEQFF.